A selection of T cell receptor beta chains follows, all from one sample in a study of T cell responses to AZD1222 COVID-19 vaccine. Profiled with immunoSEQ multiplex PCR; TCRdb holds only in-frame clones, not every one. The repertoire holds roughly 140,000 clones, with around 91% as singletons. Material: peripheral blood, obtained on day 0 of AZD1222 vaccination. All receptors derive from an adult in good health. The CDR3 runs from the conserved cysteine through the conserved F or W. A D gene is named only where the DNA matches it firmly. Size is stated for part of the rows, as once, few or many counts, or as a class when the clone is expanded.

j_gene: TRBJ2-7
abundance: .
v_gene: TRBV25-1
d_gene: .
CDR3nt: TGTGCCAGCAGTGGGGGGGGGACAGCCCTTACCTACGAGCAGTACTTC
CDR3aa: CASSGGGTALTYEQYF

j_gene: TRBJ2-5
abundance: .
v_gene: TRBV29-1
d_gene: .
CDR3nt: TGCAGCGTTCGCCGAAACTCCCTAGGACAGCGAGAGACCCAGTACTTC
CDR3aa: CSVRRNSLGQRETQYF

j_gene: TRBJ2-3
abundance: .
v_gene: TRBV4-2
d_gene: TRBD1
CDR3nt: TGTGCCAGCAGCCAAGCTGCCTGGGACAGGCCCACAGATACGCAGTATTTT
CDR3aa: CASSQAAWDRPTDTQYF

j_gene: TRBJ1-5
abundance: once
v_gene: TRBV19
d_gene: TRBD1
CDR3nt: TGTGCCAGTAGTACGGCGAACAGGGGGAATCAGCCCCAGCATTTT
CDR3aa: CASSTANRGNQPQHF

j_gene: TRBJ2-1
abundance: .
v_gene: TRBV6-5
d_gene: TRBD2
CDR3nt: TGTGCCAGCAGTCTTAGCGGGAGTTTAGACAATGAGCAGTTCTTC
CDR3aa: CASSLSGSLDNEQFF

j_gene: TRBJ1-2
abundance: few
v_gene: TRBV11-2
d_gene: TRBD1
CDR3nt: TGTGCCAGCAGCTCAGGGACAGGAGGATTGGTTGACACCTTC
CDR3aa: CASSSGTGGLVDTF

j_gene: TRBJ1-2
abundance: once
v_gene: TRBV2
d_gene: .
CDR3nt: TGTGCCAGCAGTGAAGGCAGGCGGTTCCTACGGGAGGACCTATATGGCTACACCTTC
CDR3aa: CASSEGRRFLREDLYGYTF

j_gene: TRBJ2-2
abundance: .
v_gene: TRBV7-6
d_gene: .
CDR3nt: TGTGCCAGCAGCCTCATATCCGGGGAGCTGTTTTTT
CDR3aa: CASSLISGELFF

j_gene: TRBJ2-1
abundance: .
v_gene: TRBV4-2
d_gene: .
CDR3nt: TGTGCCAGCAGCCAAGATAGGAGGGGTGAGCAGTTCTTC
CDR3aa: CASSQDRRGEQFF

j_gene: TRBJ1-1
abundance: .
v_gene: TRBV27
d_gene: .
CDR3nt: TGTGCCAGCAGTTTATCGGCAGGTATGGGCCAGCTGAACACTGAAGCTTTCTTT
CDR3aa: CASSLSAGMGQLNTEAFF

j_gene: TRBJ2-3
abundance: .
v_gene: TRBV28
d_gene: .
CDR3nt: TGTGCCAGCAGTTACCCGCAGGGAGAGGTCACAGATACGCAGTATTTT
CDR3aa: CASSYPQGEVTDTQYF

j_gene: TRBJ2-3
abundance: .
v_gene: TRBV7-9
d_gene: TRBD2
CDR3nt: TGTGCCAGCAGCCCCCAAGGACTAGCGGGAGATACGCAGTATTTT
CDR3aa: CASSPQGLAGDTQYF

j_gene: TRBJ2-1
abundance: .
v_gene: TRBV5-1
d_gene: TRBD1
CDR3nt: TGCGCCCCCAGACCGACAGGGAATGAGCAGTTCTTC
CDR3aa: CAPRPTGNEQFF

j_gene: TRBJ2-5
abundance: .
v_gene: TRBV6-2/TRBV6-3
d_gene: .
CDR3nt: TGTGCCAGCAGTTCCCACGCGGACGGTGAAGAGACCCAGTACTTC
CDR3aa: CASSSHADGEETQYF

j_gene: TRBJ1-3
abundance: .
v_gene: TRBV18
d_gene: .
CDR3nt: TGTGCCAGCTCACCAGACAGGCTGGCTGGAAACACCATATATTTT
CDR3aa: CASSPDRLAGNTIYF

j_gene: TRBJ2-7
abundance: few
v_gene: TRBV4-1
d_gene: .
CDR3nt: TGCGCCAGCAGCCAAGATCTCAACAGGGCCTACGAGCAGTACTTC
CDR3aa: CASSQDLNRAYEQYF

j_gene: TRBJ2-7
abundance: .
v_gene: TRBV10-1
d_gene: .
CDR3nt: TGCGCCAGCCGCAGGGGCTCCTACGAGCAGTACTTC
CDR3aa: CASRRGSYEQYF

j_gene: TRBJ2-5
abundance: .
v_gene: TRBV21-1
d_gene: .
CDR3nt: TGTGCCCCCACGGACAGGGAAAAAGAGACCCAGTACTTC
CDR3aa: CAPTDREKETQYF

j_gene: TRBJ2-7
abundance: .
v_gene: TRBV7-2
d_gene: TRBD2
CDR3nt: TGTGCCAGCAGCTTAGGCGGACTAGCGAGGTCCTACGAGCAGTACTTC
CDR3aa: CASSLGGLARSYEQYF

j_gene: TRBJ1-3
abundance: .
v_gene: TRBV7-2
d_gene: TRBD1
CDR3nt: TGTGCCAGCAGCCCCTGGGACAGGGGGGGGACCATATATTTT
CDR3aa: CASSPWDRGGTIYF

j_gene: TRBJ2-1
abundance: .
v_gene: TRBV28
d_gene: .
CDR3nt: TGTGCCAGCAGTTTACTTGTTGAGCAGTTCTTC
CDR3aa: CASSLLVEQFF

j_gene: TRBJ1-4
abundance: .
v_gene: TRBV5-8
d_gene: .
CDR3nt: TGTGCCAGCATCCCCGGGACACCTACTGAAAAACTGTTTTTT
CDR3aa: CASIPGTPTEKLFF

j_gene: TRBJ2-7
abundance: .
v_gene: TRBV28
d_gene: TRBD2
CDR3nt: TGTGCCAGCAGTTTAGGCTCTAGCGGGAGCTCCTACGAGCAGTACTTC
CDR3aa: CASSLGSSGSSYEQYF

j_gene: TRBJ2-7
abundance: .
v_gene: TRBV7-2
d_gene: .
CDR3nt: TGTGCCAGCAGCTTAAACCTGGACAGCCACTACGAGCAGTACTTC
CDR3aa: CASSLNLDSHYEQYF

j_gene: TRBJ1-1
abundance: .
v_gene: TRBV29-1
d_gene: TRBD1
CDR3nt: TGCAGCGTTGAGGTGACTCAGGGGGGGACTGAAGCTTTCTTT
CDR3aa: CSVEVTQGGTEAFF

j_gene: TRBJ2-3
abundance: once
v_gene: TRBV24-1
d_gene: TRBD2
CDR3nt: TGTGCCACCAGTGCGACTAGCAATACGCAGTATTTT
CDR3aa: CATSATSNTQYF

j_gene: TRBJ1-1
abundance: .
v_gene: TRBV28
d_gene: .
CDR3nt: TGTGCCAGCAGGGCGTCGGGTAACACTGAAGCTTTCTTT
CDR3aa: CASRASGNTEAFF

j_gene: TRBJ2-1
abundance: .
v_gene: TRBV19
d_gene: .
CDR3nt: TGTGCCAGTAGTAGGGGTGGAACCTACAATGAGCAGTTCTTC
CDR3aa: CASSRGGTYNEQFF

j_gene: TRBJ1-1
abundance: .
v_gene: TRBV6-2/TRBV6-3
d_gene: .
CDR3nt: TGTGCCAGCAGTTACGGCACAGAGGCGGCTTTCTTT
CDR3aa: CASSYGTEAAFF

j_gene: TRBJ1-5
abundance: once
v_gene: TRBV27
d_gene: .
CDR3nt: TGTGCCAGCAGTCCTTTGGAGACCAATCAGCCCCAGCATTTT
CDR3aa: CASSPLETNQPQHF

j_gene: TRBJ1-1
abundance: .
v_gene: TRBV6-5
d_gene: .
CDR3nt: TGTGCCAGCAGTTACTCGAATAGGATGAACACTGAAGCTTTCTTT
CDR3aa: CASSYSNRMNTEAFF

j_gene: TRBJ2-1
abundance: .
v_gene: TRBV7-2
d_gene: .
CDR3nt: TGTGCCAGCAGCTTCCGGGATCCCAATGAGCAGTTCTTC
CDR3aa: CASSFRDPNEQFF

j_gene: TRBJ2-3
abundance: .
v_gene: TRBV9
d_gene: TRBD2
CDR3nt: TGTGCCAGCAGCGTAGTTGGCGGGAGAAGCACAGATACGCAGTATTTT
CDR3aa: CASSVVGGRSTDTQYF

j_gene: TRBJ1-2
abundance: .
v_gene: TRBV19
d_gene: TRBD1
CDR3nt: TGTGCCAGTAGCACTCAAGACAGGGCGTATGGCTACACCTTC
CDR3aa: CASSTQDRAYGYTF

j_gene: TRBJ1-6
abundance: once
v_gene: TRBV18
d_gene: TRBD1
CDR3nt: TGTGCCAGCTCACCCGGACAGGGAAGGTCACCCCTCCACTTT
CDR3aa: CASSPGQGRSPLHF

j_gene: TRBJ1-2
abundance: .
v_gene: TRBV24-1
d_gene: .
CDR3nt: TGTGCCACCAGTGACCCCCGGGGGGGATATGGCTACACCTTC
CDR3aa: CATSDPRGGYGYTF

j_gene: TRBJ2-5
abundance: .
v_gene: TRBV18
d_gene: .
CDR3nt: TGTGCCAGCTCACAGTGGGGCGAAGAGACCCAGTACTTC
CDR3aa: CASSQWGEETQYF

j_gene: TRBJ2-6
abundance: .
v_gene: TRBV28
d_gene: .
CDR3nt: TGTGCCAGCTCAGGCAGTTCCTCTGGGGCCAACGTCCTGACTTTC
CDR3aa: CASSGSSSGANVLTF

j_gene: TRBJ1-1
abundance: few
v_gene: TRBV18
d_gene: .
CDR3nt: TGTGCCAGCTCACCACCGAGGCGGGGCCGACAAGGTGACACTGAAGCTTTCTTT
CDR3aa: CASSPPRRGRQGDTEAFF

j_gene: TRBJ2-5
abundance: .
v_gene: TRBV15
d_gene: TRBD1
CDR3nt: TGTGCCACCAATCCGGGACAGGGAATCCAAGAGACCCAGTACTTC
CDR3aa: CATNPGQGIQETQYF

j_gene: TRBJ1-2
abundance: .
v_gene: TRBV16
d_gene: .
CDR3nt: TGTGCCAGCAGCCAATCTACGTATGGCTACACCTTC
CDR3aa: CASSQSTYGYTF

j_gene: TRBJ2-2
abundance: .
v_gene: TRBV7-2
d_gene: .
CDR3nt: TGTGCCAGCAGCTTACGGAGGTCGGCCGGGGAGCTGTTTTTT
CDR3aa: CASSLRRSAGELFF

j_gene: TRBJ2-7
abundance: .
v_gene: TRBV6-5
d_gene: TRBD1
CDR3nt: TGTGCCAGCAGTTACCGCGGGACAGGGGTCTACGAGCAGTACTTC
CDR3aa: CASSYRGTGVYEQYF